What follows are 11 T cell receptor beta chains derived from one specimen sequenced in a study of blood T cells in healthy people across ages. Alongside a J-beta primer mix, a sample-barcoded 5' primer served in a second PCR lasting about 7 to 12 cycles. Via MiXCR, TCRdb re-called the 5' RACE reads, giving one row per CDR3 protein. Here the sample spans more than 1.4 million distinct CDR3 sequences, approximately 40% being singletons. Sequenced input: blood. Every receptor here comes from a woman between 18 and 29 years old in good health.

The chain recombines TRBV6-2 or TRBV6-3 with TRBJ2-7; D tentatively reads TRBD1 or TRBD2 (5 bases each). CDR1 and CDR2 from the germline V gene are MNHEY and SVGEGT. The CDR3 loop spans 14 amino acids. Trimming stripped 7 bases from V and 7 bases from J, with 20 bases between. The CDR3 DNA reads TGTGCCAGCACTAGCCCAACCAGGGCGGGTGAGCAGTACTTC. The encoded protein is CASTSPTRAGEQYF.

The chain has TRBV29-1 and TRBJ2-4; D is unclear. The CDR3 totals 12 residues. CDR1 and CDR2 (germline): SQVTM, ANQGSEA. Trimming left V 5 bases short and J 13 bases short, with 18 bases between. For the CDR3, the DNA is TGCAGCGTTATGAAGTCTACCGATGAGCAGTACTTC. As protein: CSVMKSTDEQYF. The entire variable domain, with the rest obtained from reference TRBV29-1 and TRBJ2-4, is as follows: SAVISQKPSRDICQRGTSLTIQCQVDSQVTMMFWYRQQPGQSLTLIATANQGSEATYESGFVIDKFPISRPNLTFSTLTVSNMSPEDSSIYLCSVMKSTDEQYFGAGTRLSVL.

This clonotype was seen only a few times. The gene calls are TRBV11-2 and TRBJ2-4; 13 bases are a match to TRBD2. The J call may not be correct, given that the DNA end is closer to TRBJ2-7. The CDR3 has 17 residues. Germline V gives CDR1 SGHAT, CDR2 FQNNGV. The CDR3: CASSLVWTSGGTYEQYF. DNA of the CDR3: TGTGCCAGCAGCTTAGTGTGGACTAGCGGGGGTACCTACGAGCAGTACTTC.

The gene calls are TRBV2 and TRBJ2-5; 11 bases align to TRBD2. With 10 bases clipped from V and 2 bases from J, the junction kept 9 bases outside the gene matches. Looked up from germline, CDR1 is SNHLY and CDR2 is FYNNEI. The CDR3 runs to 15 residues. The DNA for the CDR3 is TGTGCCAACAAGCGGGCTAGCGGGGGGCAAGAGACCCAGTACTTC. Encoded protein: CANKRASGGQETQYF.

In DNA form, the CDR3 reads TGTGCCAGCAGCCACACCCCGGACAGGGGAACCTACGAGCAGTACTTC. Its translation: CASSHTPDRGTYEQYF. The J gene is TRBJ2-7, the V gene TRBV12-3 or TRBV12-4; 9 nucleotides align to TRBD1. V gave up 6 bases and J gave up 2 bases; unmatched junction bases: 11. CDR3 length: 16 amino acids.

The chain carries TRBV28 and TRBJ1-4, with TRBD1 matching 11 bases. CDR1 MDHEN and CDR2 SYDVKM come from the germline V gene. The V gene end was trimmed by 3 bases and the J gene end by 0 bases; junction bases not matched to a gene: 9. The CDR3 contains 19 residues. CDR3 loop: CASSFRTGGASATNEKLFF. CDR3 DNA sequence: TGTGCCAGCAGTTTCCGGACAGGGGGCGCCTCTGCAACTAATGAAAAACTGTTTTTT. Based on the CDR3 plus reference TRBV28 and TRBJ1-4, the full variable domain is DVKVTQSSRYLVKRTGEKVFLECVQDMDHENMFWYRQDPGLGLRLIYFSYDVKMKEKGDIPEGYSVSREKKERFSLILESASTNQTSMYLCASSFRTGGASATNEKLFFGSGTQLSVL.

This clonotype was observed a few times. This chain links TRBV12-3 or TRBV12-4 with TRBJ2-7; D gene ambiguous. With 3 bases removed from V and 6 bases from J, the gap between germline ends came to 12 bases. The CDR3 loop spans 13 amino acids. This CDR3 reads CASSLGRALEQYF. In nucleotides, the CDR3 is TGTGCCAGCAGTTTGGGCCGGGCCCTCGAGCAGTACTTC.

This clonotype appeared a few times. The CDR3 spells CSARDEALSYEQYF. The CDR3 nucleotides are TGCAGTGCTAGAGATGAAGCCCTATCCTACGAGCAGTACTTC. The chain is built from TRBV20-1 and TRBJ2-7; D ambiguous. The CDR3 totals 14 residues. V shed 0 bases and J shed 1 base, with 10 bases lying between them. Germline lookup yields CDR1 DFQATT and CDR2 SNEGSKA (reference sequence).

This chain connects TRBV29-1 to TRBJ1-2; D gene ambiguous. V was trimmed by 7 bases and J by 0 bases, leaving 9 bases between them. The CDR3 covers 12 residues. Germline CDR1 and CDR2: SQVTM and ANQGSEA. In nucleotides, the CDR3 is TGCAGCGGGTCAACAGCTAACTATGGCTACACCTTC. This codes for CSGSTANYGYTF. Variable domain in full (rest from reference TRBV29-1 and TRBJ1-2): SAVISQKPSRDICQRGTSLTIQCQVDSQVTMMFWYRQQPGQSLTLIATANQGSEATYESGFVIDKFPISRPNLTFSTLTVSNMSPEDSSIYLCSGSTANYGYTFGSGTRLTVV.

The chain is built from TRBV20-1 and TRBJ1-3; D gene uncertain. CDR3 length equals 13 residues. V was clipped by 2 bases and J by 5 bases, with 10 bases between them. Per the germline V gene, CDR1 is DFQATT and CDR2 is SNEGSKA (reference sequence). As DNA, the CDR3 is TGCAGTGCTAGAAGTGACATCCGAAACACCATATATTTT. It encodes CSARSDIRNTIYF.

This clonotype was seen more than once but under ten times. The chain has TRBV14 and TRBJ1-6; D gene ambiguous. The germline gives CDR1 SGHDN, CDR2 FVKESK. This CDR3 is 14 amino acids long. The V end was cut by 1 base, the J end by 9 bases, with 10 bases between. CDR3: CASSQVTGSSPLHF. The CDR3 bases are TGTGCCAGCAGCCAAGTAACCGGGAGTTCACCCCTCCACTTT.